Following are 9 T cell receptor beta chains from one sample sequenced in a study of identical twins. MiXCR was run by TCRdb on the 5' RACE reads, yielding one entry per CDR3 protein. This table has some 1,600,000 distinct CDR3 sequences, around 33% appearing once. Sample: cord blood. All receptors derive from a newborn girl in good health.

The chain uses TRBV30 and TRBJ1-2; 8 nucleotides align to TRBD1. The V gene end was trimmed by 5 bases and the J gene end by 4 bases; junction bases not matched to a gene: 3. The CDR3 is made up of 12 amino acids. The germline V gene encodes CDR1 GTSNPN and CDR2 SVGIG (reference sequence). The CDR3 sequence is CAWGQGGYGYTF. The CDR3 DNA reads as TGTGCCTGGGGACAGGGAGGCTATGGCTACACCTTC.

The chain is built from TRBV6-6 and TRBJ1-5; 7 nucleotides match TRBD1. The CDR3 spans 17 residues. Trimming removed 7 bases from V and 2 bases from J; junction bases left unmatched: 14. CDR1 and CDR2 (germline): MNHNY, SVGAGI (reference sequence). As DNA, the CDR3 is TGTGCCAGCACCGGACAGGCGTTCGCGCGAGGCAATCAGCCCCAGCATTTT. This encodes CASTGQAFARGNQPQHF.

This clonotype has a handful of counts. The gene calls are TRBV6-6 and TRBJ2-7; no clear D gene. The V end lost 6 bases, the J end lost 7 bases, and 10 bases lay between the germline ends. Per germline, CDR1 MNHNY and CDR2 SVGAGI (reference sequence). CDR3 length: 11 residues. The CDR3 DNA reads as TGTGCCAGCAGGAATCTGAAGGAGCAGTACTTC. This translates into CASRNLKEQYF.

This clonotype was seen a few times. This sequence joins TRBV25-1 and TRBJ2-7, with TRBD1 matching over 7 bases. The CDR3 totals 17 residues. V dropped 2 bases and J dropped 1; count of bases not matched to a gene: 11. Germline CDR1 and CDR2: MGHDK and SYGVNS. The CDR3 DNA reads as TGTGCCAGCAGTGAAGCAACGGGACAGCCCCATTCCTACGAGCAGTACTTC. Protein product: CASSEATGQPHSYEQYF.

The chain employs TRBV4-1 and TRBJ1-6; no clear D gene. V was trimmed by 6 bases and J by 7 bases, leaving 16 bases between them. The CDR3 is made up of 15 amino acids. The germline V gene has CDR1 MGHRA and CDR2 YSYEKL. Written as DNA, the CDR3 is TGCGCCAGCAGATACGAAGGGTCGCTGAATTCACCCCTCCACTTT. The encoded protein is CASRYEGSLNSPLHF.

This clonotype showed up just a few times. The chain couples TRBV20-1 to TRBJ2-7; D possibly matches TRBD1 or TRBD2 (5 bases each). CDR3 size: 14 residues. The germline V and J ends were trimmed by 6 bases and 0 bases, with 15 bases remaining between them. The V gene's germline CDR1 is DFQATT and CDR2 SNEGSKA (reference sequence). CDR3 region: CSAGTRGYSYEQYF. The CDR3 nucleotides read TGCAGTGCAGGGACCCGCGGGTACTCCTACGAGCAGTACTTC.

The chain recombines TRBV10-3 with TRBJ2-7; 8 bases fit TRBD1. The germline gives CDR1 ENHRY, CDR2 SYGVKD. The length of the CDR3 is 14 residues. The J segment lost 0 bases and the V segment lost 9 bases, leaving 7 bases of the junction unmatched. The DNA of the CDR3 is TGTGCCATAGGACAGGGTGTCAGCTCCTACGAGCAGTACTTC. Protein product: CAIGQGVSSYEQYF.

This clonotype occurred a few times. The chain links TRBV20-1 to TRBJ2-5; no definite D call. Germline lookup yields CDR1 DFQATT and CDR2 SNEGSKA (reference sequence). CDR3 size: 16 residues. V was shortened by 0 bases and J by 1 base, with 15 bases between the two germline ends. The CDR3 sequence is CSARDLRMAVQETQYF. The CDR3 DNA is TGCAGTGCTAGAGATTTAAGAATGGCAGTCCAAGAGACCCAGTACTTC.

This chain joins TRBV20-1 and TRBJ1-5, with D maybe TRBD1 (6 bases). V shed 6 bases and J shed 4 bases, with 16 bases lying between them. Germline V CDR1 and CDR2: DFQATT, SNEGSKA (reference sequence). The CDR3 has 14 residues. CDR3 sequence reads: CSALTDSSNQPQHF. The CDR3 DNA follows: TGCAGTGCCCTCACGGACAGTTCAAATCAGCCCCAGCATTTT.